The 4 T cell receptor beta chains below were found in one sample sequenced in a study of Ad26.COV2.S vaccination and SARS-CoV-2 variants. Only in-frame clones appear in the TCRdb table, and some are missing; sequencing was by immunoSEQ multiplex PCR. The top ten hold approximately 6% of the sample, which has 180,000 or so clones, 87% seen once. The sample in question was peripheral blood, obtained after recovery from COVID-19. The receptor source for this set is a human donor who had recovered from COVID-19.

The chain employs TRBV19 and TRBJ1-1; weak D call: TRBD1 (6 bases). The germline V and J ends were trimmed by 4 bases and 2 bases, with 11 bases remaining between them. Per germline, CDR1 LNHDA and CDR2 SQIVND (reference sequence). CDR3 length: 14 amino acids. The CDR3 DNA reads TGTGCCAGTAGTAAAAACAGGGTAAACACTGAAGCTTTCTTT. Translation gives CASSKNRVNTEAFF.

This clone appeared once. CDR3 loop: CASRVDTEAFF. The CDR3 DNA follows: TGCGCCAGCAGGGTGGACACTGAAGCTTTCTTT. V and J are TRBV5-1 and TRBJ1-1; D gene unclear. This CDR3 comprises 11 residues. V was clipped by 5 bases and J by 3 bases, with 5 bases between them. The germline CDR1 and CDR2 sequences are SGHRS and YFSETQ.

The chain carries TRBV6-5 and TRBJ2-5, with 9 bases matching TRBD1. This CDR3 comprises 14 residues. With 7 bases clipped from V and 2 bases from J, the junction kept 5 bases outside the gene matches. Germline CDR1 and CDR2: MNHEY and SVGAGI. DNA of the CDR3: TGTGCCAGCACTCGACAGGGGGGGCAAGAGACCCAGTACTTC. Translated: CASTRQGGQETQYF.

The chain links TRBV7-9 to TRBJ2-2; TRBD1 is a possible D gene (6 bases). The CDR3 consists of 16 residues. Germline CDR1 reads SEHNR; CDR2 reads FQNEAQ (reference sequence). Deletions cut 1 base from V and 0 bases from J, with 9 bases between. This CDR3 is CASSLGQGTNTGELFF. DNA for the CDR3: TGTGCCAGCAGCTTAGGTCAGGGGACGAACACCGGGGAGCTGTTTTTT.